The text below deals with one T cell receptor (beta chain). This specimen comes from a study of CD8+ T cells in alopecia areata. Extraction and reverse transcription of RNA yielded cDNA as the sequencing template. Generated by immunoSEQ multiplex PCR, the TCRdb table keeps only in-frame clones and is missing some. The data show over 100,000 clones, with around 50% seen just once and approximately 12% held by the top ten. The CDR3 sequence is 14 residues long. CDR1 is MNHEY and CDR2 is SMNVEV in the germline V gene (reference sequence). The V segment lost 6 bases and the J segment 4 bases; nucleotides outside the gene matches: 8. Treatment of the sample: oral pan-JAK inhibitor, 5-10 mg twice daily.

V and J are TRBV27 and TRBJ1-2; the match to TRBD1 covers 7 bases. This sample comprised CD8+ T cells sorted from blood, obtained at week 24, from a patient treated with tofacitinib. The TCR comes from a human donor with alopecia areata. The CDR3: CASSAGTAFYGYTF. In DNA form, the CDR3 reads TGTGCCAGCAGCGCCGGGACAGCATTCTATGGCTACACCTTC.